Listed here are 16 T cell receptor beta chains from one sample, sequenced in a study of shared clonotypes between healthy human individuals. Clones were sequenced by immunoSEQ multiplex PCR, and TCRdb holds only the in-frame ones, with some missing. Among roughly 1,100,000 clones, about 75% were seen once, and the ten largest hold approximately 1.5%. Material for sequencing was memory CD4+ T cells sorted from blood. Subset indicated: CD45RA-negative fraction. All receptors come from a man in his late teens or twenties in good health.

Only one count was recorded for this clone. The sample holds other DNA sequences that translate to the same CDR3. The chain is built from TRBV5-1 and TRBJ2-5, with 7 bases matching TRBD1. CDR3 length equals 15 residues. Germline assignment: CDR1 SGHRS and CDR2 YFSETQ. V shed 0 bases and J 1 base; nucleotides not matched to a gene: 3. The CDR3: CASSLGQGSQETQYF. CDR3 bases: TGCGCCAGCAGCTTGGGACAGGGAAGCCAAGAGACCCAGTACTTC.

CDR3 bases: TGTGCCAGCAGCTGGTGGAAGGGGGAGCAGTACTTC. Its protein is CASSWWKGEQYF. This sequence joins TRBV5-8 and TRBJ2-7; possible D gene TRBD1, 5 bases. The CDR3 loop spans 12 amino acids. Looked up from germline, CDR1 is SGHTS and CDR2 is YDEGEE. The ends were cut back, 3 bases at V and 7 bases at J, with 11 bases in the middle.

This rearrangement joins TRBV4-2 to TRBJ1-1, with TRBD1 matching over 11 bases. CDR3 length: 14 residues. Germline trimming cut 0 bases from V and 11 bases from J; bases unmatched to any gene: 5. Per the germline V gene, CDR1 is LGHNA and CDR2 is YNFKEQ. The CDR3 here is CASSQELRDRGAFF. The CDR3 DNA reads as TGTGCCAGCAGCCAAGAACTACGGGACAGGGGGGCTTTCTTT.

V and J are TRBV2 and TRBJ2-1; no reliable D call. CDR1 SNHLY and CDR2 FYNNEI come from the germline V gene. This CDR3 spans 14 amino acids. V lost 3 bases to trimming and J lost 4 bases, with 10 bases between them. The CDR3 DNA sequence: TGTGCCAGCAGTGACGGCGAGATTTACAATGAGCAGTTCTTC. Amino acids: CASSDGEIYNEQFF.

As regards this clone: In the same sample, other DNA sequences code for this CDR3. The rearrangement links TRBV30 to TRBJ1-1; D is possibly TRBD1 (5 bases). With 1 base removed from V and 2 bases from J, the gap between germline ends came to 8 bases. The CDR3 consists of 13 residues. CDR1 and CDR2 (germline): GTSNPN, SVGIG (reference sequence). CDR3 nucleotide sequence: TGTGCCTGGAGTGGCGGGGCAAACACTGAAGCTTTCTTT. It specifies CAWSGGANTEAFF. The full variable domain, with the rest looked up from reference TRBV30 and TRBJ1-1, is SQTIHQWPATLVQPVGSPLSLECTVEGTSNPNLYWYRQAAGRGLQLLFYSVGIGQISSEVPQNLSASRPQDRQFILSSKKLLLSDSGFYLCAWSGGANTEAFFGQGTRLTVV.

CDR3 coding DNA: TGCGCCAGCAGCCAAGAGGGACTTTCACCTTATGGCTACACCTTC. Encoded protein: CASSQEGLSPYGYTF. The chain links TRBV4-1 to TRBJ1-2; D might be TRBD1 (5 bases). The V and J ends lost 0 bases and 5 bases respectively, with 13 bases between them. This CDR3 has 15 amino acids. Germline lookup yields CDR1 MGHRA and CDR2 YSYEKL.

V gene TRBV2 combines with J gene TRBJ2-3; perhaps TRBD2 as D (6 bases). V lost 6 bases and J lost 15, with 19 bases in between. This CDR3 has 12 amino acids. CDR1 and CDR2 from the germline V gene are SNHLY and FYNNEI. DNA for the CDR3: TGTGCCAGCAGAAACACACTAGGAGGGGTCTATTTT. Translation: CASRNTLGGVYF.

Turning to this clone: Distinct nucleotide sequences in the sample also encode this CDR3. The chain combines TRBV18 with TRBJ2-3, with D possibly matching TRBD1 (6 bases). V was cut by 0 bases and J by 3 bases, with 13 bases left in between. The CDR3 length is 16 residues. Germline V gene sequence: CDR1 KGHSH, CDR2 LQKENI. The CDR3 sequence: CASSPPRQAGTDTQYF. The CDR3 region has the DNA TGTGCCAGCTCACCACCTAGACAGGCCGGGACAGATACGCAGTATTTT.

This chain joins TRBV9 and TRBJ2-7, with a tentative D call TRBD2 (6 bases). The ends were cut back, 7 bases at V and 3 bases at J, with 11 bases in the middle. The germline gives CDR1 SGDLS, CDR2 YYNGEE. This CDR3 has 12 residues. The CDR3 here is CASGRDYYEQYF. The CDR3 DNA is TGTGCCAGCGGGCGGGATTACTACGAGCAGTACTTC. The whole variable domain, filled in from reference TRBV9 and TRBJ2-7, reads DSGVTQTPKHLITATGQRVTLRCSPRSGDLSVYWYQQSLDQGLQFLIQYYNGEERAKGNILERFSAQQFPDLHSELNLSSLELGDSALYFCASGRDYYEQYFGPGTRLTVT.

As to this clone: Other DNA sequences in this sample translate to the same CDR3. This chain connects TRBV6-5 to TRBJ2-3, with D hard to call. Looked up from germline, CDR1 is MNHEY and CDR2 is SVGAGI. The V gene lost 4 bases and the J gene lost 6 bases, with 5 bases spanning the gap. The CDR3 spans 11 residues. The CDR3 is CASSLGDTQYF. CDR3 nucleotides: TGTGCCAGCAGTTTGGGTGATACGCAGTATTTT.

This clone was recorded many times. Within the sample, other DNA sequences also encode this same CDR3. The chain employs TRBV6-1 and TRBJ1-1; D is possibly TRBD1 (6 bases). CDR1 and CDR2 from the germline V gene are MNHNS and SASEGT. This CDR3 contains 13 residues. The V gene lost 4 bases and the J gene lost 8 bases, with 14 bases spanning the gap. In DNA, the CDR3 is TGTGCCAGCAGTGCAGGGGATGGCCCAGAAGCTTTCTTT. Translated: CASSAGDGPEAFF.

The V call is TRBV6-1, the J call TRBJ2-7, with D perhaps assigned TRBD1 or TRBD2 (5 bases each). The germline CDR1 and CDR2 sequences are MNHNS and SASEGT. Trimming removed 7 bases from V and 7 bases from J, with 11 bases in between. CDR3 length: 11 amino acids. The CDR3, as DNA: TGTGCCAGCATGGGGGTGGAAGAGCAGTACTTC. It translates to CASMGVEEQYF.

This chain uses TRBV5-6 with TRBJ1-1, with D unclear. CDR1 and CDR2 (germline): SGHDT, YYEEEE. The CDR3 has 14 amino acids. Trimming shortened V by 9 bases and J by 2 bases, and 17 bases separated the two germline ends. CDR3 residues: CATWLGNSNTEAFF. CDR3 in DNA: TGTGCCACCTGGCTTGGAAACAGTAACACTGAAGCTTTCTTT. The variable domain in full, completed from reference TRBV5-6 and TRBJ1-1, reads DAGVTQSPTHLIKTRGQQVTLRCSPKSGHDTVSWYQQALGQGPQFIFQYYEEEERQRGNFPDRFSGHQFPNYSSELNVNALLLGDSALYLCATWLGNSNTEAFFGQGTRLTVV.

The chain is built from TRBV28 and TRBJ1-4; D might be TRBD1 (5 bases). The ends were cut back, 8 bases at V and 8 bases at J, with 12 bases in the middle. The CDR3 has 12 amino acids. Germline V lookup: CDR1 MDHEN, CDR2 SYDVKM. As DNA, the CDR3 is TGTGCCAGCGGGGGGGGTAGAGAAAAACTGTTTTTT. Protein: CASGGGREKLFF.

The V gene is TRBV29-1, the J gene TRBJ2-7, with D possibly being TRBD1 or TRBD2 (5 bases each). Germline V gene data show CDR1 as SQVTM and CDR2 as ANQGSEA. V was shortened by 4 bases and J by 4 bases, with 23 bases between the two germline ends. The CDR3 is 16 residues long. The CDR3 loop reads CSVVGVEGKGSYEQYF. DNA of the CDR3: TGCAGCGTTGTAGGTGTTGAGGGGAAGGGATCATACGAGCAGTACTTC.

V gene TRBV2 combines with J gene TRBJ2-1; no definite D call. The CDR3 totals 13 residues. The germline V gene encodes CDR1 SNHLY and CDR2 FYNNEI. V was trimmed by 7 bases and J by 5 bases, leaving 12 bases between them. The CDR3 DNA reads TGTGCCAGCAAAGGTAACCCCCACAATGAGCAGTTCTTC. Translation gives CASKGNPHNEQFF. The whole variable domain, remainder taken from reference TRBV2 and TRBJ2-1, is EPEVTQTPSHQVTQMGQEVILRCVPISNHLYFYWYRQILGQKVEFLVSFYNNEISEKSEIFDDQFSVERPDGSNFTLKIRSTKLEDSAMYFCASKGNPHNEQFFGPGTRLTVL.